Below are 17 T cell receptor beta chains sequenced from a single sample in a study of metastatic and nonmetastatic thyroid tumors. Nobody among the patients had been given any treatment before thyroid surgery. TCRdb redid the clone calls on the PCR reads using MiXCR. The sample lists 18,000 or so clones, more than 25% seen once, with under 15% in the top ten. Sequenced input: tumor tissue. These receptors were collected from a female donor with papillary thyroid cancer or a benign thyroid nodule (not recorded which). Some clones in this sample may be carry-over from other donors' samples.

This sequence joins TRBV15 and TRBJ2-2; 7 bases agree with TRBD2. Per germline, CDR1 LNHNV and CDR2 YYDKDF (reference sequence). J gave up 5 bases and V 1 base, and 4 bases lay outside the gene matches. This CDR3 is 15 amino acids long. The CDR3 sequence: CATSRGQGGTGELFF. Here the CDR3 DNA reads TGTGCCACCAGCAGAGGTCAGGGAGGGACCGGGGAGCTGTTTTTT.

The sample holds many counts of this clone. The same CDR3 also results from other DNA sequences found in this sample. This chain connects TRBV20-1 to TRBJ2-7, with TRBD1 as a possible D gene (8 bases). The V gene lost 3 bases and the J gene lost 2 bases, with 29 bases spanning the gap. The V gene's germline CDR1 is DFQATT and CDR2 SNEGSKA (reference sequence). The CDR3 runs to 19 residues. CDR3 sequence: CSASTWGGQAKTIAYEQYF. The CDR3 DNA follows: TGCAGTGCTAGCACATGGGGGGGACAGGCTAAGACAATCGCCTACGAGCAGTACTTC.

This clone has more than one count but fewer than ten. The V call is TRBV10-1, the J call TRBJ2-3; 7 nucleotides match TRBD2. Losses at the gene ends were 4 bases for V and 1 base for J; bases not matched to a gene: 5. Germline values: CDR1 WNHNN, CDR2 SYGVQD (reference sequence). There are 15 residues in the CDR3. The CDR3 here is CASSAGGRGTDTQYF. For the CDR3, the DNA is TGCGCCAGCAGTGCCGGCGGGAGAGGCACAGATACGCAGTATTTT.

This clone was observed many times. The chain couples TRBV9 to TRBJ1-2, with D perhaps TRBD1 (6 bases). Looked up from germline, CDR1 is SGDLS and CDR2 is YYNGEE. This CDR3 has 15 residues. V lost 4 bases, J lost 0 bases, and 13 bases lay in between. This CDR3 is CASSPGGGANYGYTF. CDR3 nucleotides: TGTGCCAGCAGCCCAGGAGGGGGAGCTAACTATGGCTACACCTTC.

This chain uses TRBV2 with TRBJ1-2; D is unclear. The CDR3 covers 12 residues. Germline V CDR1 and CDR2: SNHLY, FYNNEI. The V end lost 5 bases, the J end lost 4 bases, and 8 bases lay between the germline ends. CDR3 in amino acids: CASSSQIYGYTF. The CDR3 bases are TGTGCCAGCAGTTCTCAGATCTATGGCTACACCTTC. The whole variable domain, filled in from reference TRBV2 and TRBJ1-2, reads EPEVTQTPSHQVTQMGQEVILRCVPISNHLYFYWYRQILGQKVEFLVSFYNNEISEKSEIFDDQFSVERPDGSNFTLKIRSTKLEDSAMYFCASSSQIYGYTFGSGTRLTVV.

The rearrangement joins TRBV7-2 to TRBJ2-2; D is perhaps TRBD1 (6 bases). The CDR3 covers 14 residues. Trimming stripped 8 bases from V and 6 bases from J, with 16 bases between. The germline CDR1 and CDR2 sequences are SGHTA and FQGNSA. The CDR3, as DNA: TGTGCCAGCCGTAGGGGGTCAATGCCCGGGGAGCTGTTTTTT. This encodes CASRRGSMPGELFF.

This clone was picked up many times. The J gene is TRBJ2-3, the V gene TRBV5-1, with D unresolved. CDR1 is SGHRS, CDR2 YFSETQ, per germline. The V end lost 7 bases, the J end lost 2 bases, and 17 bases lay between the germline ends. The CDR3 is made up of 15 amino acids. The CDR3 sequence is CASPTKKQLTDTQYF. The CDR3 region has the DNA TGCGCCAGCCCTACGAAAAAACAGCTCACAGATACGCAGTATTTT.

Relative to its sample, this clone is medium-sized. This chain links TRBV2 with TRBJ2-1; D is undetermined. Germline assignment: CDR1 SNHLY and CDR2 FYNNEI. The ends were cut back, 4 bases at V and 5 bases at J, with 6 bases in the middle. This CDR3 is 12 amino acids long. In DNA, the CDR3 is TGTGCCAGCAGTGCCGGTGACAATGAGCAGTTCTTC. Protein: CASSAGDNEQFF.

The chain couples TRBV5-1 to TRBJ1-3; 10 positions match TRBD1. Trimming cost V 4 bases and J 2 bases; bases outside gene matches: 3. Germline assignment: CDR1 SGHRS and CDR2 YFSETQ. The CDR3 length is 15 residues. The CDR3 loop is CASSTGQGAGNTIYF. The CDR3 region has the DNA TGCGCCAGCAGCACTGGACAGGGGGCTGGAAACACCATATATTTT.

The rearrangement joins TRBV12-3 or TRBV12-4 to TRBJ1-3; unclear D gene. The V gene lost 6 bases and the J gene lost 11 bases, with 14 bases spanning the gap. The CDR3 contains 12 residues. The CDR3 loop reads CASSPNVGSIYF. Written as DNA, the CDR3 is TGTGCCAGCAGCCCCAATGTAGGTTCCATATATTTT.

This clone is medium-sized (0.01 to 0.1%) by share. The chain couples TRBV7-9 to TRBJ2-7; 9 bases are a match to TRBD1. Trimming at V came to 4 bases and at J to 3 bases, leaving 4 bases not matched to a gene. The CDR3 covers 14 residues. Germline V gives CDR1 SEHNR, CDR2 FQNEAQ (reference sequence). CDR3 bases: TGTGCCAGCAGCTCGGACAGGGGTGGCTACGAGCAGTACTTC. It is translated as CASSSDRGGYEQYF.

This clone was counted at least ten times. The genes are TRBV5-5 and TRBJ2-6; 9 bases map to TRBD1. Trimming took 5 bases from V and 1 from J; bases not matched to a gene: 7. Germline V gene sequence: CDR1 SGHKS, CDR2 YYEKEE (reference sequence). This CDR3 is 17 amino acids long. The CDR3 DNA follows: TGTGCCAGCAGACCGGGACAGGGACGTTCTGGGGCCAACGTCCTGACTTTC. It specifies CASRPGQGRSGANVLTF. The full variable domain, rest sourced from reference TRBV5-5 and TRBJ2-6, is DAGVTQSPTHLIKTRGQQVTLRCSPISGHKSVSWYQQVLGQGPQFIFQYYEKEERGRGNFPDRFSARQFPNYSSELNVNALLLGDSALYLCASRPGQGRSGANVLTFGAGSRLTVL.

This clone was counted between two and nine times. J is TRBJ2-2 and V is TRBV27; 10 nucleotides align to TRBD1. The V segment lost 6 bases and the J segment 6 bases; nucleotides outside the gene matches: 7. CDR1 MNHEY and CDR2 SMNVEV come from the germline V gene (reference sequence). The CDR3 contains 15 residues. Here the CDR3 DNA reads TGTGCCAGCAGCCCCGGGACAGGGGAGGCCGGGGAGCTGTTTTTT. It yields the protein CASSPGTGEAGELFF.

In this sample, this clone turned up a few times. A much larger clone lies a single base off, so this may be a read error. The V and J genes are TRBV12-3 or TRBV12-4 and TRBJ2-2; D may be TRBD1 (5 bases). V was trimmed by 9 bases and J by 2 bases, leaving 10 bases between them. The CDR3 is 13 residues long. The CDR3 DNA reads as TGTGCCAGTCGGACACTTAACACCGGGGAGCTGTTTTTT. It specifies CASRTLNTGELFF.

The J gene is TRBJ2-1, the V gene TRBV6-1; a possible D gene is TRBD2 (6 bases). V was shortened by 10 bases and J by 9 bases, with 16 bases between the two germline ends. The V gene's germline CDR1 is MNHNS and CDR2 SASEGT. CDR3 length: 12 amino acids. The CDR3 DNA follows: TGTGCCACCGAGTCGGGGGTTGGTGAGCAGTTCTTC. This gives the protein CATESGVGEQFF.

The chain uses TRBV28 and TRBJ2-1; 7 bases are a match to TRBD2. The CDR3 runs 14 residues. The V gene's germline CDR1 is MDHEN and CDR2 SYDVKM. J gave up 12 bases and V 8 bases, and 16 bases lay outside the gene matches. DNA of the CDR3: TGTGCCAGCGTCTCCGGGAGGAGGGATACTGGGCAGTTCTTC. It translates to CASVSGRRDTGQFF.

The chain combines TRBV11-2 with TRBJ2-3; tentative D call: TRBD2 (6 bases). Germline lookup yields CDR1 SGHAT and CDR2 FQNNGV. There are 15 residues in the CDR3. V lost 3 bases to trimming and J lost 0 bases, with 10 bases between them. For the CDR3, the DNA is TGTGCCAGCAGCTTCGGGGGACTTAGCACAGATACGCAGTATTTT. The encoded protein is CASSFGGLSTDTQYF.